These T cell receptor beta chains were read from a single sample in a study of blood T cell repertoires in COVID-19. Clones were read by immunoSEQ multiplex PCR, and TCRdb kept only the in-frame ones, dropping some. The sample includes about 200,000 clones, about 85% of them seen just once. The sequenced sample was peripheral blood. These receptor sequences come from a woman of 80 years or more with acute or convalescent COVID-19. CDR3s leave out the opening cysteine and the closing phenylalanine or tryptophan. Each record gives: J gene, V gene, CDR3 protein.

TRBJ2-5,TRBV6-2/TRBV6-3,ASSYWGLEETQY
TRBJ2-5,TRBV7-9,ASTRSGVVRETQY
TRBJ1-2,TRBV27,ASSLDRYYGYT
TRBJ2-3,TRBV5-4,ASSLDGTSGSWVDTQY
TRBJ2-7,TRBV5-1,ASSPGDTNSYEQY
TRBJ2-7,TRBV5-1,ASSLGGSFSSYEQY
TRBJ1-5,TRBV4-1,ASSLQGRYSNQPQH
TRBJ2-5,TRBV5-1,ASSLALAGGEETQY
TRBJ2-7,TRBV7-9,ASSFLAGGSYEQY
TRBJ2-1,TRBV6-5,ASSYSGQGAYNEQF
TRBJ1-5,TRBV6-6,ASSYSRYQPQH
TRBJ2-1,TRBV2,ASKASGLAAVDEQF
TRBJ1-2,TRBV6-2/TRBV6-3,ASSYRYRSNYGYT
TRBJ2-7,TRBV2,ASSLLGTGALEQY
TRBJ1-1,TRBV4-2,ASSQEMGGSTEAF
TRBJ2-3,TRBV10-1,ASSDLPTGGKADTQY
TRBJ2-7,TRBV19,ASSIMGQGTSYEQY
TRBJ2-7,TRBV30,AWSVDGRAEQY
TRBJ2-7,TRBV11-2,ASSWDRGLYEQY
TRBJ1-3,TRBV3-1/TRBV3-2,ASSQDWLSGNTIY
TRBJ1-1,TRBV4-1,ASSQGGGRVTEAF
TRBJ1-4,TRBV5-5,ASSLGGTGANEKLF
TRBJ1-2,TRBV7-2,ASSPLGVEGYT
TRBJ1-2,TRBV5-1,ASSLEGQGAIGYT
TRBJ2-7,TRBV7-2,ASSPLWVDSEQY
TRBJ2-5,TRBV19,ASSTTGWSETQY